Shown below are 6 T cell receptor beta chains from a single sample sequenced in a study of T cell responses to AZD1222 COVID-19 vaccine. Libraries were prepared by immunoSEQ multiplex PCR; TCRdb keeps only in-frame clonotypes and omits some of them. Of about 120,000 clones in the sample, over 75% were seen once. The input for sequencing was peripheral blood, taken on day 0 of AZD1222 vaccination. These receptor sequences come from an adult in good health.

The chain employs TRBV10-3 and TRBJ2-7, with D hard to call. The V end was cut by 10 bases, the J end by 1 base, with 5 bases between. CDR3 length: 10 amino acids. Per germline, CDR1 ENHRY and CDR2 SYGVKD. This CDR3 is CATASYEQYF. Here the CDR3 DNA reads TGTGCCACTGCTTCCTACGAGCAGTACTTC.

The chain couples TRBV28 to TRBJ2-5; TRBD2 is a possible D gene (6 bases). The V end lost 8 bases, the J end lost 4 bases, and 17 bases lay between the germline ends. This CDR3 contains 14 residues. Germline assignment: CDR1 MDHEN and CDR2 SYDVKM. The CDR3 loop reads CASEMGGGRETQYF. CDR3 DNA: TGTGCCAGCGAGATGGGGGGAGGAAGAGAGACCCAGTACTTC.

V usage is TRBV4-2 and J usage is TRBJ1-2, with no clear D. The CDR3 length is 14 residues. Trimming removed 0 bases from V and 2 bases from J, with 7 bases in between. Germline values: CDR1 LGHNA, CDR2 YNFKEQ. The CDR3 sequence: CASSQDLQNYGYTF. As DNA, the CDR3 is TGTGCCAGCAGCCAAGATTTGCAGAACTATGGCTACACCTTC.

This clone has a single count. This sequence joins TRBV6-5 and TRBJ1-1; D not certain. There are 11 residues in the CDR3. With 1 base removed from V and 7 bases from J, the gap between germline ends came to 4 bases. The germline gives CDR1 MNHEY, CDR2 SVGAGI. For the CDR3, the DNA is TGTGCCAGCAGTTACTTTAATGAAGCTTTCTTT. As protein: CASSYFNEAFF.

The rearrangement joins TRBV27 to TRBJ2-3; 10 bases align to TRBD2. There are 15 residues in the CDR3. J gave up 3 bases and V 6 bases, and 6 bases lay outside the gene matches. CDR1 is MNHEY and CDR2 is SMNVEV in the germline V gene (reference sequence). In DNA, the CDR3 is TGTGCCAGCAGAACTAGCGGGATGAGGACAGATACGCAGTATTTT. Its translation is CASRTSGMRTDTQYF.

The J gene is TRBJ2-7, the V gene TRBV6-5; possibly TRBD1 for D (5 bases). Germline V lookup: CDR1 MNHEY, CDR2 SVGAGI. The V gene lost 0 bases and the J gene lost 2 bases, with 8 bases spanning the gap. CDR3 length: 14 amino acids. The CDR3 DNA reads as TGTGCCAGCAGTTACTCAAGACAGACCTACGAGCAGTACTTC. This sequence encodes CASSYSRQTYEQYF.